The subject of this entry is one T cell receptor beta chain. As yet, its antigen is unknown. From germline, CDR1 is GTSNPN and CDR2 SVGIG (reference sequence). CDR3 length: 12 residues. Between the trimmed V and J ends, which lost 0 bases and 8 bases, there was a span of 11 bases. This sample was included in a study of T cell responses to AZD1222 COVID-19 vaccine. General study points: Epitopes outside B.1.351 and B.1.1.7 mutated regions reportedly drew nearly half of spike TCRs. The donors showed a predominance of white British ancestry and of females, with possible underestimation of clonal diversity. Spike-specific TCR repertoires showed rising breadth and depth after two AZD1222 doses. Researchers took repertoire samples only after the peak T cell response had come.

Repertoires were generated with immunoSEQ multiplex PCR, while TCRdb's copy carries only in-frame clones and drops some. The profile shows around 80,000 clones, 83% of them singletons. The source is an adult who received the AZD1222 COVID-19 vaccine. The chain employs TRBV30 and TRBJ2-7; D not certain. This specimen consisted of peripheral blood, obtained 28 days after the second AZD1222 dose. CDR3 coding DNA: TGTGCCTGGAGTGTACAAGGGTCCAAGCAGTACTTC. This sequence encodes CAWSVQGSKQYF. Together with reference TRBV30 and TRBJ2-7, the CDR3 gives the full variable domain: SQTIHQWPATLVQPVGSPLSLECTVEGTSNPNLYWYRQAAGRGLQLLFYSVGIGQISSEVPQNLSASRPQDRQFILSSKKLLLSDSGFYLCAWSVQGSKQYFGPGTRLTVT.